Listed below are T cell receptor beta chains from one sample, sequenced in a study of T cells in Graves' hyperthyroidism and ophthalmopathy. TCRdb processed the multiplex PCR reads anew with MiXCR; each CDR3 protein has one entry. There are 350,000 to 400,000 distinct CDR3 sequences in the sample; around 14% occur only once, and around a third lies in the top ten. The source material was blood. The receptors were gathered from a woman in her 30s with Graves' hyperthyroidism. The CDR3 runs from the conserved cysteine through the conserved F or W. Each record gives: J gene, V gene, clone size, D gene, CDR3 DNA, CDR3 protein. A D gene is named only where the DNA matches it firmly. Rows give clone size only sometimes, using once, few, many, or a class for an expanded clone.

TRBJ2-3,TRBV7-2,-,-,TGTGCCAGCAGCCTTCGACAGGGAGGGGATACGCAGTATTTT,CASSLRQGGDTQYF
TRBJ1-5,TRBV2,-,TRBD1,TGTGCCGGGCAGGGGGCGAGCAATCAGCCCCAGCATTTT,CAGQGASNQPQHF
TRBJ2-7,TRBV27,-,TRBD2,TGTGCCAGCAGTTTATCGCCCTGGACTAGCGGGTCATACGAGCAGTACTTC,CASSLSPWTSGSYEQYF
TRBJ1-3,TRBV20-1,-,-,TGCAGTGCTGGCCCCTCGGGGGGCGGTGGAAACACCATATATTTT,CSAGPSGGGGNTIYF
TRBJ2-7,TRBV6-1,few,-,TGTGCCAGCAGTGAAGTGGGTGTAACCGCCTCCTACGAGCAGTACTTC,CASSEVGVTASYEQYF
TRBJ2-1,TRBV20-1,many,TRBD2,TGCAGTGCTCCCCGGGGAGGACTAGGCGACAATGAGCAGTTCTTC,CSAPRGGLGDNEQFF
TRBJ1-1,TRBV19,-,-,TGTGCCAGTAGTATAGGGGGGGGGCCGAGGGCCACTGAAGCTTTCTTT,CASSIGGGPRATEAFF
TRBJ2-1,TRBV24-1,few,-,TGTGCCACCAGTGATTCAGCCCTCGAGTCCTACAATGAGCAGTTCTTC,CATSDSALESYNEQFF
TRBJ2-2,TRBV3-1,many,-,TGTGCCAGCAGCCAAGACAGGCTGAACACCGGGGAGCTGTTTTTT,CASSQDRLNTGELFF
TRBJ1-4,TRBV7-9,few,-,TGTGCCAGCAGCCCACTGGACGGACGTGAAAAACTGTTTTTT,CASSPLDGREKLFF
TRBJ1-5,TRBV20-1,many,-,TGCAGTGTTCCGAGACCAAATACAGGGCTCAATCAGCCCCAGCATTTT,CSVPRPNTGLNQPQHF
TRBJ2-4,TRBV2,many,TRBD2,TGTGCCAGCAGGAGCGGGAGGGGACTAGCCAAAAACATTCAGTACTTC,CASRSGRGLAKNIQYF
TRBJ1-4,TRBV6-1,many,-,TGTGCCAGCAGTGAGTGGGACCCATCGTATAATGAAAAACTGTTTTTT,CASSEWDPSYNEKLFF
TRBJ1-2,TRBV6-5,few,TRBD1,TGTGCCAGCAGTTCAACAGGGGCGGGGAAGTATGGCTACACCTTC,CASSSTGAGKYGYTF
TRBJ2-5,TRBV29-1,-,TRBD2,TGCAGCGTTGAAGGTGTGGGGACTAGTCGCCAAGAGACCCAGTACTTC,CSVEGVGTSRQETQYF
TRBJ2-5,TRBV10-3,many,-,TGTGCCATCAGTGGAATGAGTACGGAGACCCAGTACTTC,CAISGMSTETQYF
TRBJ2-1,TRBV20-1,many,TRBD2,TGCAGTGCTAGAGATGACCGACTAGCGGGGCGGTATGAGCAGTTCTTC,CSARDDRLAGRYEQFF
TRBJ2-3,TRBV5-6,-,-,TGTGCCAGCAGCTTGGGAGCCCCAAGCACAGATACGCAGTATTTT,CASSLGAPSTDTQYF
TRBJ2-3,TRBV7-9,-,TRBD2,TGTGCCAGCAGCGGGGGGGGTCAGCGGGAGTACACAGATACGCAGTATTTT,CASSGGGQREYTDTQYF
TRBJ1-1,TRBV13,many,-,TGTGCCAGCAGCGAACAGAGAAACACTGAAGCTTTCTTT,CASSEQRNTEAFF
TRBJ2-3,TRBV12-5,few,-,TGTGCTAGTGGTTTGAAGCGGTATTACACAGATACGCAGTATTTT,CASGLKRYYTDTQYF
TRBJ2-7,TRBV29-1,few,TRBD2,TGCAGCGTTGTTTGGGGGGGGTACGAGCAGTACTTC,CSVVWGGYEQYF
TRBJ2-4,TRBV7-8,few,-,TGTGCCAGCAGCATCAGGGATGGCAAAAACATTCAGTACTTC,CASSIRDGKNIQYF
TRBJ2-7,TRBV5-1,-,-,TGCGCCAGCAGCTTACAACAGGGCTTTATCTCATTCTCCTACGAGCAGTACTTC,CASSLQQGFISFSYEQYF
TRBJ1-1,TRBV29-1,many,-,TGCAGCGTCCGACCGACAGGCTCCCCGCGGGCTGAAGCTTTCTTT,CSVRPTGSPRAEAFF
TRBJ1-4,TRBV30,few,TRBD1,TGTGCCTGGAGAAGACAGGGTGATGAAAAACTGTTTTTT,CAWRRQGDEKLFF
TRBJ2-1,TRBV15,-,TRBD2,TGTGCCACCAGCAGAGATTGGGCTAGCGGGAGTCGGTACAATGAGCAGTTCTTC,CATSRDWASGSRYNEQFF
TRBJ2-1,TRBV7-2,-,-,TGTGCCAGCAGCTTAGCTGGGAGGCGGGTAAATGAGCAGTTCTTC,CASSLAGRRVNEQFF
TRBJ2-5,TRBV24-1,many,TRBD2,TGTGCCACCAGCAGAGGGGAGCCTAGCGGGAGGGCCGGTGAGACCCAGTACTTC,CATSRGEPSGRAGETQYF
TRBJ1-1,TRBV10-1,few,-,TGCGCCAGCAGTGAGTCTAAGGGAAACACTGAAGCTTTCTTT,CASSESKGNTEAFF
TRBJ1-4,TRBV19,-,-,TGTGCCAGTACAACCGGCGAAAAACTGTTTTTT,CASTTGEKLFF
TRBJ2-7,TRBV7-2,many,-,TGTGCCAGCAGCTTACCGAGCTCCTACGAGCAGTACTTC,CASSLPSSYEQYF
TRBJ1-2,TRBV3-1,many,-,TGTGCCAGCAGCCCGGGTCCGAGGGGCTACACCTTC,CASSPGPRGYTF
TRBJ2-2,TRBV29-1,many,-,TGCAGCGTTCGACCGAACGTTGGGACCGGGGAGCTGTTTTTT,CSVRPNVGTGELFF
TRBJ2-7,TRBV3-1,many,-,TGTGCCAGCAGCCCCCCACGTGTTTACAGCTCCTACGAGCAGTACTTC,CASSPPRVYSSYEQYF
TRBJ1-1,TRBV29-1,few,-,TGCAGCGTTGAAGAGAAGTCAAAAGCTTTCTTT,CSVEEKSKAFF
TRBJ2-2,TRBV5-5,few,-,TGTGCCAGCAGTCCCAATCTTGAGGAGCTGTTTTTT,CASSPNLEELFF
TRBJ2-7,TRBV7-9,-,TRBD2,TGTGCCAGCGGATCCACCCCCGGGACTAGCGGGGGATACGAGCAGTACTTC,CASGSTPGTSGGYEQYF